The 26 T cell receptor beta chains in this list originate from one sample, sequenced in a study of T cells expressing NK-cell markers (dated by TCRdb to about 2020). Preparation of the library involved 5' RACE. Sequenced using an Illumina HiSeq 2000. TCRdb reprocessed the raw reads; every CDR3 protein sequence is a single record, and DNA is not supplied. This sample's table has entries for a few hundred thousand distinct CDR3 sequences. 0.39% of the sample is taken by the ten largest. Sequencing was performed on blood T cells: a sorted CD56 or NKG2C T cell subset, CD4+ or CD8+ T cells, or bulk PBMC T cells (not recorded which). All receptors come from a man younger than 30 in good health. Donor details come from another sample of the same person, matched by shared clones.

The chain recombines TRBV20-1 with TRBJ2-7; absent DNA, TCRdb's TRBD1 call cannot be checked. The V gene's germline CDR1 is DFQATT and CDR2 SNEGSKA (reference sequence). This CDR3 contains 13 residues. The CDR3 loop is CSAPQDRSYEQYF.

The chain is built from TRBV15 and TRBJ2-7; the D call of TRBD1 rests on TCRdb alone, since no DNA is present to check it. Germline assignment: CDR1 LNHNV and CDR2 YYDKDF (reference sequence). The CDR3 loop spans 15 amino acids. The CDR3 is CATNPNPPRGGEQYF.

The chain joins TRBV5-1 to TRBJ2-4; checking the TCRdb D call of TRBD1 is not possible without DNA. Looked up from germline, CDR1 is SGHRS and CDR2 is YFSETQ. This CDR3 contains 13 residues. CDR3 residues: CASSPTRGDQQYF.

This chain links TRBV9 with TRBJ2-1; no DNA is available, so the TRBD2 call from TCRdb remains unchecked. The germline CDR1 and CDR2 sequences are SGDLS and YYNGEE. The CDR3 has 16 residues. This chain's CDR3 is CASSVEEAGGIYEQFF.

The CDR3 loop is CASSAGRVSGNTIYF. J is TRBJ1-3 and V is TRBV9; TCRdb's D call of TRBD1 is untestable without DNA. The CDR3 runs 15 residues. Germline CDR1 and CDR2: SGDLS and YYNGEE.

The chain joins TRBV7-2 to TRBJ2-3; the D gene TCRdb calls, TRBD1, cannot be checked with no DNA. Germline CDR1 and CDR2: SGHTA and FQGNSA. This CDR3 region has 17 residues. The CDR3 loop is CASSSGQGFRATDTQYF.

This chain connects TRBV27 to TRBJ2-1; no DNA is available, so the TRBD2 call from TCRdb remains unchecked. This CDR3 spans 15 amino acids. Germline V lookup: CDR1 MNHEY, CDR2 SMNVEV (reference sequence). The CDR3 loop is CASSLRTSGRDEQFF.

This chain connects TRBV12-3 or TRBV12-4 to TRBJ2-7. The CDR3 is made up of 13 amino acids. The CDR3 sequence: CASRTAHSYEQYF.

The chain uses TRBV18 and TRBJ2-2; TCRdb returns TRBD1, unconfirmable since there is no DNA. The length of the CDR3 is 16 residues. Germline assignment: CDR1 KGHSH and CDR2 LQKENI. The CDR3: CASSQVDRPNTGELFF.

The V call is TRBV12-3 or TRBV12-4, the J call TRBJ2-3; TCRdb outputs TRBD2, but without DNA this stays unchecked. The CDR3 extends over 17 amino acids. CDR3 region: CASSSGLAGWGRDTQYF.

The chain joins TRBV11-2 to TRBJ2-2; TCRdb reports TRBD2, a call that lacks DNA to check it against. CDR1 SGHAT and CDR2 FQNNGV come from the germline V gene. This CDR3 contains 15 residues. The CDR3 loop reads CASSSLAGRTGELFF.

The chain employs TRBV28 and TRBJ2-5; TCRdb proposes TRBD2, but this gene call is untestable without DNA. The CDR3 runs 14 residues. Germline V gene lookup returns CDR1 MDHEN and CDR2 SYDVKM. CDR3 sequence reads: CASSRRLGEETQYF.

The rearrangement joins TRBV11-2 to TRBJ1-2; TCRdb's assignment of TRBD1 cannot be checked, as there is no DNA. Germline values: CDR1 SGHAT, CDR2 FQNNGV. The CDR3 contains 14 residues. This CDR3 is CASSPEQGAGGYTF.

V gene TRBV25-1 combines with J gene TRBJ1-1; TCRdb designates TRBD1, a call that cannot be tested without DNA. Germline values: CDR1 MGHDK, CDR2 SYGVNS. The CDR3 runs 15 residues. CDR3 region: CASSARDRFYTEAFF.

The chain uses TRBV5-1 and TRBJ2-3; TCRdb indicates TRBD2, and absent DNA this call remains unverified. The CDR3 loop spans 19 amino acids. Germline V gene lookup returns CDR1 SGHRS and CDR2 YFSETQ. This CDR3 reads CASSPPSPTKLAGDDTQYF.

Here the CDR3 reads CASSLDPISSYEQYF. V gene TRBV12-3 or TRBV12-4 combines with J gene TRBJ2-7. The CDR3 is made up of 15 amino acids.

This chain's CDR3 is CATSRDMSASYEQYF. The chain employs TRBV15 and TRBJ2-7; the D gene TCRdb calls, TRBD1, cannot be checked with no DNA. The CDR3 has 15 amino acids. Looked up from germline, CDR1 is LNHNV and CDR2 is YYDKDF (reference sequence).

The chain joins TRBV12-3 or TRBV12-4 to TRBJ2-5; TCRdb calls TRBD1, which cannot be checked without DNA. The CDR3 totals 15 residues. CDR3 sequence: CASSPHSRQQETQYF.

The chain recombines TRBV25-1 with TRBJ2-1; no DNA is available, so the TRBD2 call from TCRdb remains unchecked. The CDR3 has 16 residues. Looked up from germline, CDR1 is MGHDK and CDR2 is SYGVNS. The CDR3 sequence is CASSESAGSSYNEQFF.

V and J are TRBV5-4 and TRBJ2-1; as DNA is missing, the TRBD2 call by TCRdb cannot be tested. The CDR3 is made up of 15 amino acids. Germline CDR1 is SGHNT and CDR2 is YYREEE (reference sequence). CDR3 amino acids: CATTSGGTSYNEQFF.

The gene calls are TRBV7-2 and TRBJ2-2; TCRdb picks TRBD2, but there is no DNA to check that call. The CDR3 length is 14 residues. Germline V CDR1 and CDR2: SGHTA, FQGNSA. The CDR3 loop reads CASSAAGLRGELFF.

The genes are TRBV13 and TRBJ2-2; without DNA, the TCRdb call of TRBD1 cannot be checked. The germline CDR1 and CDR2 sequences are PRHDT and FYEKMQ (reference sequence). CDR3 length: 16 amino acids. CDR3 sequence: CASSLGYPLDTGELFF.

CDR3 in amino acids: CASSITGGPKDEQFF. V and J are TRBV6-5 and TRBJ2-1; TCRdb indicates TRBD1, and absent DNA this call remains unverified. The germline gives CDR1 MNHEY, CDR2 SVGAGI. This CDR3 spans 15 amino acids.

This chain joins TRBV24-1 and TRBJ2-3; TCRdb designates TRBD2, a call that cannot be tested without DNA. The CDR3 covers 16 residues. Germline CDR1 KGHDR, CDR2 SFDVKD. The CDR3 sequence: CATSDKREPSTDTQYF.

V gene TRBV20-1 combines with J gene TRBJ2-5; with no DNA, the TCRdb D assignment of TRBD2 cannot be verified. This CDR3 has 15 amino acids. CDR1 and CDR2 (germline): DFQATT, SNEGSKA (reference sequence). The CDR3 region is CSARGTSGSGETQYF.

The chain uses TRBV12-3 or TRBV12-4 and TRBJ2-3; TCRdb returns TRBD1, unconfirmable since there is no DNA. The CDR3 contains 15 residues. CDR3 loop: CASSLAGGTADTQYF.